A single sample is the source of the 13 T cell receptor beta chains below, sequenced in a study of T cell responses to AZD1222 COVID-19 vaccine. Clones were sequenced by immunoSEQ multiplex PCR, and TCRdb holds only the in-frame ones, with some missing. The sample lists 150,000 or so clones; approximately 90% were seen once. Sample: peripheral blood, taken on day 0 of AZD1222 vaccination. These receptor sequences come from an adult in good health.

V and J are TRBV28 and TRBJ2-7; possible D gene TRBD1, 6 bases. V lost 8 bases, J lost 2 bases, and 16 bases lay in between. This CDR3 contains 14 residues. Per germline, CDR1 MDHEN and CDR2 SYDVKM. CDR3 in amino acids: CASGGSGRTYEQYF. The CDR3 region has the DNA TGTGCCAGCGGGGGCTCGGGACGCACCTACGAGCAGTACTTC.

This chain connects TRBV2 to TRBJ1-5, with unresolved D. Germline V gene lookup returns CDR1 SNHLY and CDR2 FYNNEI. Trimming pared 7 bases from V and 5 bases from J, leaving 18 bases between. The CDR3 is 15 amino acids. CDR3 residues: CASNSPEGGHQPQHF. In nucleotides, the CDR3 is TGTGCCAGCAACTCTCCGGAGGGAGGGCATCAGCCCCAGCATTTT.

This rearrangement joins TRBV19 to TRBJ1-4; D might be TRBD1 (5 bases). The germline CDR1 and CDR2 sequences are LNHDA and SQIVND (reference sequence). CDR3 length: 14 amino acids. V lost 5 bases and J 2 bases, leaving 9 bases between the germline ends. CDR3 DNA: TGTGCCAGTAGTGTACAGGCGACTAATGAAAAACTGTTTTTT. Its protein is CASSVQATNEKLFF.

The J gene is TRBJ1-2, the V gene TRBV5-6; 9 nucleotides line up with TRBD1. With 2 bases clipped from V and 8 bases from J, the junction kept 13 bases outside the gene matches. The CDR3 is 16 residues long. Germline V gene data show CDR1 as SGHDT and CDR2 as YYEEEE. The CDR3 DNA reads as TGTGCCAGCAGCTTTACAGCGGGACAGGGATCGTTCGGCTACACCTTC. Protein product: CASSFTAGQGSFGYTF. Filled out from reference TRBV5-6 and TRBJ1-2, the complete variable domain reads DAGVTQSPTHLIKTRGQQVTLRCSPKSGHDTVSWYQQALGQGPQFIFQYYEEEERQRGNFPDRFSGHQFPNYSSELNVNALLLGDSALYLCASSFTAGQGSFGYTFGSGTRLTVV.

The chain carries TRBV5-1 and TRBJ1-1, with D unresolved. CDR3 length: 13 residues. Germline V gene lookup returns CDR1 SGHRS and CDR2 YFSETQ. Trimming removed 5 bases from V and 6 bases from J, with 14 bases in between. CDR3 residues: CASRSADGAEAFF. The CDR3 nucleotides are TGCGCCAGCAGATCTGCGGACGGGGCTGAAGCTTTCTTT.

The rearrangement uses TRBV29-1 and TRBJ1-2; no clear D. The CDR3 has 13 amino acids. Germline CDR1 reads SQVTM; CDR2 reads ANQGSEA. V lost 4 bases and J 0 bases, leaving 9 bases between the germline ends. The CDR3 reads CSVGPPPNYGYTF. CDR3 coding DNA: TGCAGCGTTGGGCCCCCTCCTAACTATGGCTACACCTTC.

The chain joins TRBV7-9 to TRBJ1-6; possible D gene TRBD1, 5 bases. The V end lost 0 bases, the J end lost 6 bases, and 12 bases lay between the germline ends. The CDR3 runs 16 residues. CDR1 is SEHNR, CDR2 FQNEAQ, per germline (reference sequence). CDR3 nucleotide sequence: TGTGCCAGCAGCTTAGCGCAAGGGGCCGGTAATTCACCCCTCCACTTT. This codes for CASSLAQGAGNSPLHF.

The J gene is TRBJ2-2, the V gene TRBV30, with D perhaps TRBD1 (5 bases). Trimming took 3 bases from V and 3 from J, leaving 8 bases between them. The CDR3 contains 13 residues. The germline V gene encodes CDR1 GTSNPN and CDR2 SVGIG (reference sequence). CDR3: CAWRDTHTGELFF. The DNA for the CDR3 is TGTGCCTGGAGGGACACGCACACCGGGGAGCTGTTTTTT.

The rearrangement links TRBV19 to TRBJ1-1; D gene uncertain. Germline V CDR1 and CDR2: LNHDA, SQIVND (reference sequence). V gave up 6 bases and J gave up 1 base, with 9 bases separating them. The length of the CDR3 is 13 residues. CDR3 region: CASRSEGNTEAFF. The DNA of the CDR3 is TGTGCCAGTAGGTCCGAGGGGAACACTGAAGCTTTCTTT.

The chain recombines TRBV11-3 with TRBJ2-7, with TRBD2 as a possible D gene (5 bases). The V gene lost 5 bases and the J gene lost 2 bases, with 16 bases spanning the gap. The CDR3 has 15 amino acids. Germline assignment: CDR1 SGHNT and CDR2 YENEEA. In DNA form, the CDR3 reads TGTGCCAGCAGCCAGAAGGGAGCGGCCACCTACGAGCAGTACTTC. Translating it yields CASSQKGAATYEQYF.

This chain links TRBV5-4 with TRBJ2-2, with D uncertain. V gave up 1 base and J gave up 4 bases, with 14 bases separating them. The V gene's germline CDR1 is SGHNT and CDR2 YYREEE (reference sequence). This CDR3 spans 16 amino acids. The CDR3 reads CASSLYRAQFTGELFF. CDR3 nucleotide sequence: TGTGCCAGCAGCTTGTATAGGGCTCAGTTCACCGGGGAGCTGTTTTTT.

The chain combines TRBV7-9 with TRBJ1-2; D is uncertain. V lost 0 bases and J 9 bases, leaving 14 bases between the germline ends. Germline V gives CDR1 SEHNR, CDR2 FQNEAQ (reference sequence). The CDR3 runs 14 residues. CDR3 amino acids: CASSLALGPPRYTF. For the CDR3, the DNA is TGTGCCAGCAGCTTAGCGCTCGGACCTCCTCGCTACACCTTC.

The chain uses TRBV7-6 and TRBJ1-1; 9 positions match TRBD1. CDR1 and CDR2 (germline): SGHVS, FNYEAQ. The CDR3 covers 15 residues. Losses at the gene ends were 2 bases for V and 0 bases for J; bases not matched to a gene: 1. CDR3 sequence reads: CASSLRTGVNTEAFF. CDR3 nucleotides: TGTGCCAGCAGCTTAAGGACAGGGGTGAACACTGAAGCTTTCTTT.